This TCR beta chain was identified during a study of regulatory T cells in long-lasting Graves disease. Noted time point: newly diagnosed GD, antithyroid drugs for less than 3 months. Construction of the TCR library relied on RNA isolated from PBMCs. V was clipped by 7 bases and J by 2 bases, with 11 bases between them. Germline-derived CDR1 and CDR2 are SNHLY and FYNNEI. CDR3 length equals 13 residues. For TCR beta, libraries came from iRepertoire HTBI primers and Arm-PCR of CDR3 regions. TCRdb ran MiXCR on the multiplex PCR reads and lists one entry per CDR3 protein. The sample shows roughly 380,000 distinct CDR3 sequences, less than 20% of them seen only once. As concerns this clonotype: A read error is possible here, since a much larger clone lies one base away.

Sequenced here: peripheral blood mononuclear cells (PBMCs), sampled at new diagnosis, from a patient treated with antithyroid drugs. The J gene is TRBJ1-2, the V gene TRBV2; D unclear. The receptor was derived from a female donor with Graves disease. The CDR3 is CASNPDGNYGYTF. CDR3 DNA: TGTGCCAGCAACCCGGACGGGAACTATGGCTACACCTTC. Full variable domain (remainder filled in from reference TRBV2 and TRBJ1-2): EPEVTQTPSHQVTQMGQEVILRCVPISNHLYFYWYRQILGQKVEFLVSFYNNEISEKSEIFDDQFSVERPDGSNFTLKIRSTKLEDSAMYFCASNPDGNYGYTFGSGTRLTVV.